The clone carrying this T cell receptor beta chain was recorded a few times. Its antigen is not identified. The library was made from cDNA and included unique molecular identifiers. A population of about 0.9 to 10 million T cells gave rise to around 480,000 cDNA molecules. TCRdb fed the PCR reads into MiXCR, producing one record per CDR3 protein. The top ten clones hold roughly 1.7% of a sample with 550,000 to 700,000 distinct CDR3 sequences, 44% of them seen once. The data were taken from a study of post-analysis software for immune sequencing data. Turning to the study itself: Relapsing-remitting, secondary progressive and progressive-relapsing courses of multiple sclerosis were included. Study results and caveats: Patients with multiple sclerosis recorded significantly lower normalized Chao1 diversity than controls, the study found. Patients showed TRBV5-6, TRBV5-1 and TRBV20-1 among roughly 5 TRBV segments more frequent than in controls.

The trim removed 5 bases at V and 7 bases at J, leaving 6 bases unmatched. The CDR3 loop spans 14 amino acids. The germline V gene has CDR1 DFQATT and CDR2 SNEGSKA (reference sequence). The chain joins TRBV20-1 to TRBJ2-1; 12 bases agree with TRBD2. The sample consisted of blood. This clonotype was sampled from a girl between 5 and 17 years old with multiple sclerosis. The CDR3 coding sequence is TGCAGTGCTTCACTAGCGGGAGGTCGGAATGAGCAGTTCTTC. Residues: CSASLAGGRNEQFF.